Listed here is a single T cell receptor (beta chain). The antigen it recognizes is unknown. The junction and the germline gene differ at one end; a read error may be behind it. RNA was isolated from bulk unsorted tissue, and RNA quality was assessed with a NanoDrop ND-1000 and an Agilent 2100. The normal lung samples consisted of distant non-tumor tissue collected more than 3 cm from the tumor edge. Newly diagnosed lung cancer patients without prior chemotherapy who had been admitted for thoracic surgery in China between August and November 2014 were enrolled as donors. Anyone who had undergone radiotherapy or chemotherapy before, or who had another cancer at the same time, was left out of the study. Surgical tissue pieces of about 1-2.3 cm3 were preserved in RNAlater solution and were kept at -80 degrees C until use. The data stem from a study of tumor and adjacent non-tumor tissue in lung cancer (dated by TCRdb to the late 2010s). Study-level background: Of the cohort, eleven to twelve patients had adenocarcinoma, 2 had squamous cell carcinoma and 1 had small cell lung cancer. Some 30 paired specimens, one tumor and one normal lung sample per patient, were profiled by TCRbeta CDR3 sequencing. The 15 enrolled patients, of whom approximately ten were men and 5 were women, were aged about 31 to 76 years and were diagnosed with TNM stage I to III disease. Using bulk TCRbeta repertoires from 15 lung cancer patients, the study set lung tumor tissue side by side with matched distant non-tumor lung tissue. Sequencing produced 125,075,908 productive TCRbeta reads in total, an average of about 4.2 million reads per sample.

Results the study describes overall, beyond this receptor: The sequencing platform is not named in the methods, and unique molecular identifiers are not mentioned. Because peripheral blood was not sequenced, the blood TCRbeta repertoires of the lung cancer patients in the study went unexamined. Tumor tissue showed significantly greater TCR diversity (inverse Simpson) than normal lung tissue (about 410 vs 180, P = 0.0075, Mann-Whitney U test). A significantly larger cumulative share of the repertoire was made up by the top 100 clones in normal lung than in tumor tissue. Significantly higher TCR diversity was found in younger patients, and higher tumor TCR diversity was associated with shorter overall and disease-free survival. The cohort had only about 16 patients, and the authors noted that larger samples and more detailed clinical data are needed.

Including cysteine and phenylalanine, the CDR3 has 13 amino acids. Only the CDR3 DNA is retained, 39 bases long and in frame from the first base. Sequences SNHLY (CDR1) and FYNNEI (CDR2) are obtained from the germline V gene. The library was prepared using multiplex PCR. Sequencing took place on an Illumina HiSeq 2500. TCRbeta libraries were constructed through three rounds of nested PCR with primers (Table S4) according to protocols adapted from ARM-PCR. Before sequencing, PCR products of 200-500 bp were excised from the gel and purified with the QIAquick gel extraction kit. Per the authors' processing: Reads were cleaned with Trimmomatic, merged with FLASH into complete CDR3 sequences, and assigned to V(D)J germline segments with MiTCR. Clonal diversity was computed as the inverse Simpson's index with VDJtools. In-frame sequences lacking a premature stop codon were counted as productive reads. TCRdb reprocessing: public reads trimmed at Q25 with fastp, clones called with MiXCR, in-frame beta chains kept. All rows with the same CDR3 protein become a single entry with the most common DNA and genes. These V and J calls rely on TCRdb rather than the paper's analysis. For this sample the table gives about 98,000 distinct CDR3 sequences, of which around three quarters were detected only once. More than 25% of the sample belongs to the ten largest clones.

The sample comprised distant non-tumor lung tissue. The sequence links TRBV2 to TRBJ1-5; TRBD1 might be the D gene, on 5 matching bases. This receptor was taken from a man aged 55-75 years with small cell lung cancer. The CDR3 reads as follows: CASSWPGNQPQHF. The sequenced DNA is TGTGCCAGCAGTTGGCCAGGGAATCAGCCCCAGCACTTT.